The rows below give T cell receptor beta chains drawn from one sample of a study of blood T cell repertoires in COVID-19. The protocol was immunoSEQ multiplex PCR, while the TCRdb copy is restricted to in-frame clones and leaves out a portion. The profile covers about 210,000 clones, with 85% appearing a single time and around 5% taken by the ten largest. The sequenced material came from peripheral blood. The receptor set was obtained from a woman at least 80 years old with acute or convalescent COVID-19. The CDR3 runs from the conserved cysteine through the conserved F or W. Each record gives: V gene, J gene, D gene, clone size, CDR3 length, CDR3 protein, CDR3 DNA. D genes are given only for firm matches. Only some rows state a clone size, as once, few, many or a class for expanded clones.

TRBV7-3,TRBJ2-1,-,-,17,CASSLLAATSSYNEQFF,TGTGCCAGCAGCCTCTTAGCGGCAACTAGCTCCTACAATGAGCAGTTCTTC
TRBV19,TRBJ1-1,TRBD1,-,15,CASRRQGADDTEAFF,TGTGCCAGTAGGAGACAGGGGGCTGACGACACTGAAGCTTTCTTT
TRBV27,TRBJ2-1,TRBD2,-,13,CATRTSGSNEQFF,TGTGCCACCCGGACTAGCGGGAGCAATGAGCAGTTCTTC
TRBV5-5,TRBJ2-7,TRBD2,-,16,CASSLGLAGGPGEQYF,TGTGCCAGCAGCTTGGGTCTAGCGGGAGGGCCGGGGGAGCAGTACTTC
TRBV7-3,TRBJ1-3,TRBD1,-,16,CASSLTGTGSGNTIYF,TGTGCCAGCAGCTTAACCGGGACAGGGTCTGGAAACACCATATATTTT
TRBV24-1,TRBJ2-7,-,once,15,CATSDSGTYSYEQYF,TGTGCCACCAGTGATTCCGGGACATACTCCTACGAGCAGTACTTC
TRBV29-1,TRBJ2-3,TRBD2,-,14,CSGNGGGLTDTQYF,TGCAGCGGGAACGGGGGGGGGCTCACAGATACGCAGTATTTT
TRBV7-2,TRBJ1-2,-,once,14,CASSSYEGAIGYTF,TGTGCCAGCAGCTCCTACGAAGGGGCAATTGGCTACACCTTC
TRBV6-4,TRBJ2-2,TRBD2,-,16,CASSDSGGSYTGELFF,TGTGCCAGCAGTGACTCGGGCGGGAGTTACACCGGGGAGCTGTTTTTT
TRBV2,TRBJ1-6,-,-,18,CASRPSDRVISYNSPLHF,TGTGCCAGCAGGCCCTCGGACAGAGTCATCTCCTATAATTCACCCCTCCACTTT
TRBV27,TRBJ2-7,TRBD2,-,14,CASSLVREGYEQYF,TGTGCCAGCAGTTTAGTCCGGGAGGGTTACGAGCAGTACTTC
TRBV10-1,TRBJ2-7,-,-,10,CACLTYEQYF,TGCGCCTGCCTAACCTACGAGCAGTACTTC
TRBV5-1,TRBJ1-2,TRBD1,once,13,CASSLDRGNGYTF,TGCGCCAGCAGCTTGGACAGGGGGAATGGCTACACCTTC
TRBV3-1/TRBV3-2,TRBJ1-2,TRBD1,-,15,CASSLGTGGYYGYTF,TGTGCCAGCAGCCTAGGGACAGGGGGCTACTATGGCTACACCTTC
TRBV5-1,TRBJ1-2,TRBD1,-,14,CASSQAGRGPGATF,TGCGCCAGCAGCCAGGCCGGAAGGGGGCCCGGAGCCACCTTC
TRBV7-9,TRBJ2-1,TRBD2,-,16,CAGAGEGGSSYNEQFF,TGTGCTGGGGCCGGCGAGGGAGGGAGCTCCTACAATGAGCAGTTCTTC
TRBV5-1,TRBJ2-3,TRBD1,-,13,CASNLDRGDTQYF,TGCGCCAGCAACCTAGACAGGGGAGATACGCAGTATTTT
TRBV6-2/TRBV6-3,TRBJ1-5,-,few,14,CASSLGVSNQPQHF,TGTGCCAGCAGCCTCGGGGTAAGCAATCAGCCCCAGCATTTT
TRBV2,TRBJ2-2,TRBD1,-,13,CASRQGAVGELFF,TGTGCCAGCAGACAGGGGGCGGTAGGGGAGCTGTTTTTT
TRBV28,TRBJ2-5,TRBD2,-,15,CASIPPASGGETQYF,TGTGCCAGCATCCCTCCGGCTAGCGGGGGGGAGACCCAGTACTTC
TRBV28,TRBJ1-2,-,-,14,CASSLSRAIYGYTF,TGTGCCAGCAGTTTAAGCAGGGCGATCTATGGCTACACCTTC
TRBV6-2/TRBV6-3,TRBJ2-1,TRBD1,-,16,CASSVLGQAGGNEQFF,TGTGCCAGCAGCGTCTTGGGACAGGCCGGTGGCAATGAGCAGTTCTTC